A selection of T cell receptor beta chains follows, all from one sample in a study of shared clonotypes between healthy human individuals. The repertoire was sequenced with immunoSEQ multiplex PCR; TCRdb's copy has only in-frame clones and lacks some. Of some 530,000 clones detected, around 80% appear once; the ten largest clones hold 12%. Sample: PBMCs. The receptors originated from a woman between 40 and 50 years old in good health. Some clones in this sample may be carry-over from other donors' samples. Both conserved end residues are part of each CDR3. Fields, in order: V gene, D gene, J gene, clone size, CDR3 protein, CDR3 DNA. A D gene is named only where the DNA matches it firmly. The size field is filled for only some rows; it gives once, few, many or a size class.

v_call: TRBV5-1
d_call: TRBD1
j_call: TRBJ1-1
clone_size: -
cdr3_aa: CASSSPAGTAGNTEAFF
cdr3_nt: TGCGCCAGCAGCTCCCCCGCTGGGACAGCGGGTAACACTGAAGCTTTCTTT

v_call: TRBV4-2
d_call: -
j_call: TRBJ2-5
clone_size: -
cdr3_aa: CASSQQRREQETQYF
cdr3_nt: TGTGCCAGCAGCCAACAAAGGAGGGAGCAAGAGACCCAGTACTTC

v_call: TRBV28
d_call: TRBD1
j_call: TRBJ1-1
clone_size: -
cdr3_aa: CASSPTTGGSAEAFF
cdr3_nt: TGTGCCAGCAGTCCGACGACAGGGGGCTCTGCTGAAGCTTTCTTT

v_call: TRBV6-1
d_call: TRBD2
j_call: TRBJ2-5
clone_size: -
cdr3_aa: CASSDPGLAGGETQYF
cdr3_nt: TGTGCCAGCAGTGACCCGGGACTAGCGGGAGGAGAGACCCAGTACTTC

v_call: TRBV19
d_call: -
j_call: TRBJ2-6
clone_size: few
cdr3_aa: CASSPRGSGANVLTF
cdr3_nt: TGTGCCAGTAGCCCTAGGGGGTCCGGGGCCAACGTCCTGACTTTC

v_call: TRBV4-2
d_call: TRBD2
j_call: TRBJ2-2
clone_size: -
cdr3_aa: CASSSSGSIAGELFF
cdr3_nt: TGTGCCAGCAGCTCTAGCGGGAGTATAGCCGGGGAGCTGTTTTTT

v_call: TRBV10-1
d_call: -
j_call: TRBJ2-1
clone_size: -
cdr3_aa: CASSESRVGEQFF
cdr3_nt: TGCGCCAGCAGTGAGTCGAGGGTCGGCGAGCAGTTCTTC

v_call: TRBV2
d_call: TRBD2
j_call: TRBJ2-3
clone_size: -
cdr3_aa: CASREASGATDTQYF
cdr3_nt: TGTGCCAGCAGGGAGGCTAGCGGGGCGACAGATACGCAGTATTTT

v_call: TRBV10-2
d_call: -
j_call: TRBJ2-2
clone_size: -
cdr3_aa: CASRSLLDTGELFF
cdr3_nt: TGCGCCAGCAGATCCCTCTTGGACACCGGGGAGCTGTTTTTT

v_call: TRBV28
d_call: TRBD1
j_call: TRBJ1-1
clone_size: -
cdr3_aa: CASSSDTGAWTEAFF
cdr3_nt: TGTGCCAGCAGTTCGGATACAGGGGCGTGGACTGAAGCTTTCTTT

v_call: TRBV19
d_call: TRBD1
j_call: TRBJ1-4
clone_size: -
cdr3_aa: CATQQTGDNEKLFF
cdr3_nt: TGTGCCACCCAACAGACAGGGGACAATGAAAAACTGTTTTTT

v_call: TRBV7-2
d_call: -
j_call: TRBJ2-5
clone_size: -
cdr3_aa: CASSFSAFDQETQYF
cdr3_nt: TGTGCCAGCAGTTTTTCCGCGTTTGACCAAGAGACCCAGTACTTC

v_call: TRBV27
d_call: -
j_call: TRBJ2-3
clone_size: -
cdr3_aa: CASSPRGQGRTDTQYF
cdr3_nt: TGTGCCAGCAGCCCTCGAGGGCAGGGACGCACAGATACGCAGTATTTT

v_call: TRBV5-1
d_call: TRBD2
j_call: TRBJ2-2
clone_size: few
cdr3_aa: CASSLDGTSGSTGELFF
cdr3_nt: TGCGCCAGCAGCTTGGATGGGACTAGCGGGAGTACCGGGGAGCTGTTTTTT

v_call: TRBV5-1
d_call: TRBD2
j_call: TRBJ2-5
clone_size: -
cdr3_aa: CASSLTGTSDLQETQYF
cdr3_nt: TGCGCCAGCAGCTTGACCGGGACTAGCGACCTCCAAGAGACCCAGTACTTC

v_call: TRBV28
d_call: TRBD2
j_call: TRBJ2-1
clone_size: -
cdr3_aa: CASSPPGTTAYNEQFF
cdr3_nt: TGTGCCAGCAGTCCTCCCGGGACTACGGCATACAATGAGCAGTTCTTC

v_call: TRBV4-3
d_call: TRBD2
j_call: TRBJ2-2
clone_size: -
cdr3_aa: CASSQVVYGGRTGELFF
cdr3_nt: TGCGCCAGCAGCCAAGTAGTGTATGGCGGGAGAACCGGGGAGCTGTTTTTT

v_call: TRBV4-2
d_call: -
j_call: TRBJ2-1
clone_size: -
cdr3_aa: CASSPNWNEQFF
cdr3_nt: TGTGCCAGCAGCCCGAATTGGAATGAGCAGTTCTTC

v_call: TRBV5-1
d_call: TRBD2
j_call: TRBJ2-7
clone_size: few
cdr3_aa: CASSGTSGYYEQYF
cdr3_nt: TGCGCCAGCAGCGGGACTAGCGGATACTACGAGCAGTACTTC

v_call: TRBV30
d_call: -
j_call: TRBJ1-5
clone_size: -
cdr3_aa: CAWGGQGNQPQHF
cdr3_nt: TGTGCCTGGGGAGGCCAGGGGAATCAGCCCCAGCATTTT

v_call: TRBV5-1
d_call: -
j_call: TRBJ2-3
clone_size: -
cdr3_aa: CASSLNLVSTDTQYF
cdr3_nt: TGCGCCAGCAGCTTAAATCTAGTAAGCACAGATACGCAGTATTTT

v_call: TRBV30
d_call: -
j_call: TRBJ1-1
clone_size: few
cdr3_aa: CACEGLGTETFF
cdr3_nt: TGTGCCTGTGAGGGGTTGGGGACTGAAACTTTCTTT

v_call: TRBV28
d_call: -
j_call: TRBJ1-5
clone_size: -
cdr3_aa: CASSLWAQNQPQHF
cdr3_nt: TGTGCCAGCAGTTTATGGGCCCAAAATCAGCCCCAGCATTTT

v_call: TRBV5-1
d_call: -
j_call: TRBJ1-4
clone_size: -
cdr3_aa: CASSLSRRPGGEKLFF
cdr3_nt: TGCGCCAGCAGCTTGTCTCGAAGACCCGGGGGTGAAAAACTGTTTTTT

v_call: TRBV28
d_call: TRBD1
j_call: TRBJ2-5
clone_size: few
cdr3_aa: CASSFLTGGKETQYF
cdr3_nt: TGTGCCAGCAGTTTCCTGACAGGGGGTAAAGAGACCCAGTACTTC

v_call: TRBV7-2
d_call: TRBD2
j_call: TRBJ2-2
clone_size: many
cdr3_aa: CASSPSGSKNTGELFF
cdr3_nt: TGTGCCAGCAGCCCGAGCGGGAGTAAGAACACCGGGGAGCTGTTTTTT

v_call: TRBV5-4
d_call: TRBD1
j_call: TRBJ2-2
clone_size: -
cdr3_aa: CASSFDFRGTGELFF
cdr3_nt: TGTGCCAGCAGCTTTGATTTCAGGGGGACCGGGGAGCTGTTTTTT

v_call: TRBV9
d_call: -
j_call: TRBJ2-2
clone_size: -
cdr3_aa: CASSVVATGELFF
cdr3_nt: TGTGCCAGCAGCGTAGTGGCTACCGGGGAGCTGTTTTTT

v_call: TRBV10-1
d_call: -
j_call: TRBJ1-5
clone_size: -
cdr3_aa: CASSASGEGQPQHF
cdr3_nt: TGCGCCAGCAGTGCTTCAGGGGAGGGTCAGCCCCAGCATTTT

v_call: TRBV11-2
d_call: -
j_call: TRBJ1-6
clone_size: -
cdr3_aa: CASSLQGNNSPLHF
cdr3_nt: TGTGCCAGCAGCTTACAGGGAAACAATTCACCCCTCCACTTT

v_call: TRBV30
d_call: -
j_call: TRBJ2-7
clone_size: -
cdr3_aa: CAWNSGRGSYEQYF
cdr3_nt: TGCGCCTGGAATTCAGGACGGGGCTCCTACGAGCAGTACTTC

v_call: TRBV7-9
d_call: -
j_call: TRBJ2-5
clone_size: -
cdr3_aa: CASSLAPLGQRGKTQYF
cdr3_nt: TGTGCCAGCAGCTTAGCACCCCTAGGACAGCGCGGGAAGACCCAGTACTTC

v_call: TRBV29-1
d_call: -
j_call: TRBJ2-2
clone_size: few
cdr3_aa: CSANGQITGELFF
cdr3_nt: TGCAGCGCCAACGGACAGATCACCGGGGAGCTGTTTTTT

v_call: TRBV27
d_call: -
j_call: TRBJ2-2
clone_size: -
cdr3_aa: CASSLTRTGELFF
cdr3_nt: TGTGCCAGCAGTCTCACGCGCACCGGGGAGCTGTTTTTT

v_call: TRBV2
d_call: -
j_call: TRBJ2-7
clone_size: -
cdr3_aa: CASSEGGSLIYEQYF
cdr3_nt: TGTGCCAGCAGTGAAGGGGGAAGTCTAATCTACGAGCAGTACTTC